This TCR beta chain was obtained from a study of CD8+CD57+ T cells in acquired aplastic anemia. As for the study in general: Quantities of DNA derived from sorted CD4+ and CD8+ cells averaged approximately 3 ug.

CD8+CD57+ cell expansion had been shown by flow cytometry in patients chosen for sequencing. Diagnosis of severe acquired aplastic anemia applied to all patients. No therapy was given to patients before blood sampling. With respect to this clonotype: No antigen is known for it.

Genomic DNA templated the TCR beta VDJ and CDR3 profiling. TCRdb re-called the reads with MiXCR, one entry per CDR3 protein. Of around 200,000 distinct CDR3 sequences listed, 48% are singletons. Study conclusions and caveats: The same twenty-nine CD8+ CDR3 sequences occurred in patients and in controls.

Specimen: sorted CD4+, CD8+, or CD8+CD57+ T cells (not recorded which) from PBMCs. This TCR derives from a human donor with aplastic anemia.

The DNA of the CDR3 is TGCGCCAGCAGCTTGGGGGGACAGGATTCACCCCTCCACTTT. Translation gives CASSLGGQDSPLHF. This chain uses TRBV5-1 with TRBJ1-6, with 8 bases lining up with TRBD1. In germline, CDR1 is SGHRS, CDR2 YFSETQ. This CDR3 has 14 residues. Germline trimming cut 0 bases from V and 8 bases from J; bases unmatched to any gene: 1.